The clone carrying this T cell receptor (beta chain) was picked up one time. Its antigen remains unknown. From germline, CDR1 is GTSNPN and CDR2 SVGIG (reference sequence). The CDR3 consists of 10 residues. V was trimmed by 4 bases and J by 8 bases, leaving 6 bases between them. This sample stems from a study of CD8 T cells in ankylosing spondylitis. Study results and caveats: CD8+ by phenotype, disease-linked clones were relatively rare in peripheral blood. Matched synovial fluid from ankylosing spondylitis patients was reported to be enriched for disease-linked clones.

The authors made TCR beta libraries by quantitative 5'-RACE with molecular barcodes. TCRdb ran MiXCR on the 5' RACE reads and lists one entry per CDR3 protein. The data contain some 300,000 distinct CDR3 sequences, around 20% of them seen just once; the ten biggest clones take up roughly 3.4%. The sample comprised blood, either unsorted or a sorted T cell fraction (not recorded which). The TCR comes from a female donor with ankylosing spondylitis or in good health (not recorded which). The chain joins TRBV30 to TRBJ2-1; unclear D gene. CDR3 in amino acids: CAWMDHEQFF. DNA of the CDR3: TGTGCCTGGATGGACCATGAGCAGTTCTTC.